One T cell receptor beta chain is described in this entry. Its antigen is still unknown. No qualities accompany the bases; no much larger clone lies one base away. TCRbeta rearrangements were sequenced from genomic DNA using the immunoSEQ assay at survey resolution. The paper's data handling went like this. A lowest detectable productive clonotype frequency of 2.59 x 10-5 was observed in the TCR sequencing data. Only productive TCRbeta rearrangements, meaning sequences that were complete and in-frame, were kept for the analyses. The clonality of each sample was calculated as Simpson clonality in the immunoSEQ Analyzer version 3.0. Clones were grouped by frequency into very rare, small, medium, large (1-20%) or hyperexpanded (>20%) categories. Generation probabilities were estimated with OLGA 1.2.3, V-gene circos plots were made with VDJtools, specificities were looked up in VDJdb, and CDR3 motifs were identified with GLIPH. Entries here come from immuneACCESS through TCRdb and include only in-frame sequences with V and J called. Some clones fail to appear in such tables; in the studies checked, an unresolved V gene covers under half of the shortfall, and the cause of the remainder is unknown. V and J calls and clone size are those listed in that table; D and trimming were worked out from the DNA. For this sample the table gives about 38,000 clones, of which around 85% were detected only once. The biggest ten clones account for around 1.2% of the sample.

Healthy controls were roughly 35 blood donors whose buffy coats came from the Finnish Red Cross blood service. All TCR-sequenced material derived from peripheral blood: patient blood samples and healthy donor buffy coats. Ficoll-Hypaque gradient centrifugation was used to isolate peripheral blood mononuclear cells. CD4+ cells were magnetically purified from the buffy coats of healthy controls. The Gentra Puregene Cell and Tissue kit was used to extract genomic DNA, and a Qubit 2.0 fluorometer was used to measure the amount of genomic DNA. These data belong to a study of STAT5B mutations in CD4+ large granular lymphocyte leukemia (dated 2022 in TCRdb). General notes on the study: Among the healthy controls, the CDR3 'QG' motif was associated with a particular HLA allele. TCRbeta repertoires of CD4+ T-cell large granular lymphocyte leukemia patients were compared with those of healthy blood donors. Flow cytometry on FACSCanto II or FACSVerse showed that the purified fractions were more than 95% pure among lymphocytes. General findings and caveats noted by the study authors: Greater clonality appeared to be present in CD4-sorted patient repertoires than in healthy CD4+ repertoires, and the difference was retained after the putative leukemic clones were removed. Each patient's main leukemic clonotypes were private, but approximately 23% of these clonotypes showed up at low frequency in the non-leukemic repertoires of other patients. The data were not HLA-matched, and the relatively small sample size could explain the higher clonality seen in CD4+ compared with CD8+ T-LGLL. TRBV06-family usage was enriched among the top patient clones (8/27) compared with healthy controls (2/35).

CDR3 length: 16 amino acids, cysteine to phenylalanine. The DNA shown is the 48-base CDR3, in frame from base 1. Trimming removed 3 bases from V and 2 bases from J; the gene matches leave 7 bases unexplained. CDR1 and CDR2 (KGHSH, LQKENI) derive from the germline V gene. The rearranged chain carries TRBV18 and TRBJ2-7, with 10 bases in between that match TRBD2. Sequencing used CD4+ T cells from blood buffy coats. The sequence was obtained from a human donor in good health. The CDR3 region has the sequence CASSPQPTSGPYEQYF. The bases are TGTGCCAGCTCACCCCAGCCGACTAGCGGGCCCTACGAGCAGTACTTC.